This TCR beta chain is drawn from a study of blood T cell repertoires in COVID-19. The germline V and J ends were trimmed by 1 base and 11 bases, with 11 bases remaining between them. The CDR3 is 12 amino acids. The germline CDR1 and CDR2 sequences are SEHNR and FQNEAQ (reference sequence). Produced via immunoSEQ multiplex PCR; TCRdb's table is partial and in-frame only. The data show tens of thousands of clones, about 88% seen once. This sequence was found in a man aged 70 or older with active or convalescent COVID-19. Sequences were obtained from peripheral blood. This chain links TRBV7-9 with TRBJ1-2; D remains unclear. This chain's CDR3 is CASSLEVREYTF. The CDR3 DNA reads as TGTGCCAGCAGCTTAGAGGTTAGGGAGTACACCTTC.